Only a few counts were recorded for the clone carrying this TCR beta chain. The antigen remains undetermined. Amplified TCR beta CDR3 regions were obtained using RNA transcripts as template. Amplification began with first-round RT-PCR using HTBI primers, then second-round multiplex PCR was performed. In TCRdb, the multiplex PCR reads were re-called with MiXCR into one record per CDR3 protein. Of around 1,200,000 distinct CDR3 sequences listed, about 40% are singletons. Orbital computed tomography, together with clinical symptoms, serum thyroxine, TRAb and thyroid ultrasound, was used for diagnosis. This record belongs to a study of Graves' ophthalmopathy and Graves' hyperthyroidism. Notes on the study in general: Sensitivity reached approximately 88% and specificity over 65% for a 13-signature model separating ophthalmopathy from stable hyperthyroidism.

This clonotype was sampled from an adult man with Graves' hyperthyroidism. The sequencing input was peripheral blood or thyroid tissue (not recorded which).

This chain's CDR3 is CASSVDGTGGGTRETQYF. The DNA for the CDR3 is TGTGCCAGCAGCGTAGATGGGACAGGGGGAGGTACTAGAGAGACCCAGTACTTC. This chain joins TRBV9 and TRBJ2-5; 11 nucleotides line up with TRBD1. CDR3 size: 18 residues. Germline CDR1 and CDR2: SGDLS and YYNGEE. The V gene end was trimmed by 0 bases and the J gene end by 4 bases; junction bases not matched to a gene: 11.